The rows below give T cell receptor beta chains drawn from one sample of a study of shared clonotypes between healthy human individuals. Sequencing was performed with immunoSEQ multiplex PCR; in TCRdb, only in-frame clones are kept and a portion is missing. The data contain approximately 1,500,000 clones, roughly 97% of them singletons. Sequenced: naive CD4+ T cells sorted from blood. Receptor source: a man aged 30-40 years in good health. Both conserved end residues are part of each CDR3. Each record gives: V gene, D gene, J gene, CDR3 protein, CDR3 DNA. The D gene is left open where the match is weak.

>TRBV28|TRBD1|TRBJ2-5
CASSTRDSQETQYF
TGTGCCAGCAGCACTCGGGACAGTCAAGAGACCCAGTACTTC
>TRBV18|-|TRBJ2-7
CASSPPGGTNSYEQYF
TGTGCCAGCTCACCACCGGGGGGCACTAACTCCTACGAGCAGTACTTC
>TRBV19|-|TRBJ2-1
CASSIGTLNEQFF
TGTGCCAGTAGTATAGGAACTCTCAATGAGCAGTTCTTC
>TRBV29-1|TRBD1|TRBJ1-3
CSARTGASGNTIYF
TGCAGCGCTAGGACAGGAGCCTCTGGAAACACCATATATTTT
>TRBV6-1|-|TRBJ1-5
CASSEVAGFWPQHF
TGTGCCAGCAGTGAAGTCGCAGGGTTTTGGCCCCAGCATTTT
>TRBV7-7|-|TRBJ2-1
CASSRAPRGGGEQFF
TGTGCCAGCAGCCGAGCCCCGCGGGGAGGTGGTGAGCAGTTCTTC
>TRBV5-1|-|TRBJ2-1
CATNPGLQIPNEQFF
TGCGCCACCAATCCGGGCTTACAAATCCCGAATGAGCAGTTCTTC
>TRBV19|-|TRBJ1-1
CASRLTEVTEAFF
TGTGCCAGTAGACTAACAGAGGTCACTGAAGCTTTCTTT
>TRBV6-5|-|TRBJ2-7
CASRRDPSSYEQYF
TGTGCCAGCAGGCGGGACCCGAGCTCCTACGAGCAGTACTTC
>TRBV19|-|TRBJ1-4
CASSLTLVGSSGEKLFF
TGTGCCAGTAGCCTGACTTTGGTAGGCTCTTCAGGCGAAAAACTGTTTTTT
>TRBV5-1|TRBD2|TRBJ2-1
CASSLETSGRVNEQFF
TGCGCCAGCAGCTTGGAGACTAGCGGGAGGGTCAATGAGCAGTTCTTC
>TRBV11-2|-|TRBJ2-3
CASSSLQRVVGSESWYF
TGTGCCAGCAGCTCTCTTCAACGTGTTGTGGGCTCCGAATCCTGGTATTTT
>TRBV18|TRBD1|TRBJ2-1
CASSPSTGDSYNGQFF
TGTGCCAGCTCACCTTCGACAGGGGACTCCTACAATGGGCAGTTCTTC
>TRBV28|-|TRBJ1-5
CASSFPGQPQHF
TGTGCCAGCAGTTTCCCCGGGCAGCCCCAGCATTTT
>TRBV5-4|TRBD1|TRBJ2-1
CASSRSQGASGNEQFF
TGTGCCAGCAGCCGATCACAGGGGGCGTCCGGGAATGAGCAGTTCTTC
>TRBV5-4|-|TRBJ2-3
CASSLEATDTQYF
TGTGCCAGCAGCTTGGAAGCAACTGATACGCAGTATTTT